This TCR beta chain was identified in a study of T cell responses to AZD1222 COVID-19 vaccine. Whole-study results and caveats: The sample set comprised mostly white British donors with more females, and clonal diversity was possibly underestimated. In the spike-specific TCR repertoire, nearly half reportedly target unmutated variant regions. With dominance at 160-218 and 743-854, vaccine-associated CD4 TCRs spanned spike. Repertoires were collected only later (after the peak T cell response had occurred).

The CDR3 is 15 amino acids. V trimming: 4 bases; J trimming: 1 base; junction bases outside the gene matches: 6. From germline, CDR1 is LNHDA and CDR2 SQIVND (reference sequence). Sequencing was performed with immunoSEQ multiplex PCR; in TCRdb, only in-frame clones are kept and a portion is missing. The sample has roughly 130,000 clones, about 90% seen once. Of note for this clone: What it binds is not known.

The receptor comes from an adult who received the MenACWY meningococcal vaccine as a control. The material was peripheral blood, obtained 28 days after the second dose of the MenACWY control vaccine. The J gene is TRBJ1-2, the V gene TRBV19, with TRBD1 matching 7 bases. In nucleotides, the CDR3 is TGTGCCAGTAGTACTCGACAGGGTGGTAACTATGGCTACACCTTC. The encoded protein is CASSTRQGGNYGYTF.